The rows below give T cell receptor beta chains drawn from one sample of a study of blood T cell repertoires in COVID-19. TCRdb's copy holds only in-frame clones and misses some; the assay was immunoSEQ multiplex PCR. Counted here are about 150,000 clones, 70% to 90% occurring once; the ten biggest clones make up less than 10%. The specimen sequenced was peripheral blood. These TCRs come from an older woman with COVID-19, enrolled during active disease. Each CDR3 is given with its conserved first and last residue. Fields, in order: V gene, J gene, D gene, CDR3 length, clone size, CDR3 DNA, CDR3 protein. D genes are given only for firm matches. Only part of the rows carry a size: once, few, many, or a class if the clone is expanded.

V gene: TRBV5-5; J gene: TRBJ2-1; D gene: -; CDR3 length: 15; clone size: -; CDR3 DNA: TGTGCCAGCAGCCAAGTGAGCAGGGGTTGGAATGAGCAGTTCTTC; CDR3 protein: CASSQVSRGWNEQFF
V gene: TRBV18; J gene: TRBJ1-1; D gene: TRBD1; CDR3 length: 13; clone size: few; CDR3 DNA: TGTGCCAGCTCACCTCTCGACAGGGCTGAAGCTTTCTTT; CDR3 protein: CASSPLDRAEAFF
V gene: TRBV19; J gene: TRBJ1-1; D gene: TRBD1; CDR3 length: 13; clone size: -; CDR3 DNA: TGTGCCAGTAGTAGGGACAGAGGGACTGAAGCTTTCTTT; CDR3 protein: CASSRDRGTEAFF
V gene: TRBV7-2; J gene: TRBJ1-3; D gene: -; CDR3 length: 14; clone size: -; CDR3 DNA: TGTGCCAGCAGCTCGGGGAGACTTGGAAACACCATATATTTT; CDR3 protein: CASSSGRLGNTIYF
V gene: TRBV6-5; J gene: TRBJ1-5; D gene: -; CDR3 length: 14; clone size: -; CDR3 DNA: TGTGCCAGCAGCCTCATGAGTAGCAATCAGCCCCAGCATTTT; CDR3 protein: CASSLMSSNQPQHF
V gene: TRBV30; J gene: TRBJ1-6; D gene: -; CDR3 length: 17; clone size: -; CDR3 DNA: TGTGCCTGGAGTGTAAATTTTGCGGATAATTATAATTCACCCCTCCACTTT; CDR3 protein: CAWSVNFADNYNSPLHF
V gene: TRBV19; J gene: TRBJ1-1; D gene: -; CDR3 length: 14; clone size: -; CDR3 DNA: TGTGCCAGTAGTAAACAGGGCGTAGTCGCTGAAGCTTTCTTT; CDR3 protein: CASSKQGVVAEAFF
V gene: TRBV15; J gene: TRBJ1-5; D gene: -; CDR3 length: 15; clone size: -; CDR3 DNA: TGTGCCACCAGCAGAGACCGGGACATTTATCAGCCCCAGCATTTT; CDR3 protein: CATSRDRDIYQPQHF
V gene: TRBV9; J gene: TRBJ2-2; D gene: -; CDR3 length: 16; clone size: -; CDR3 DNA: TGTGCCAGCAGCATCCAGCGGAACGCGAACACCGGGGAGCTGTTTTTT; CDR3 protein: CASSIQRNANTGELFF
V gene: TRBV18; J gene: TRBJ2-7; D gene: TRBD1; CDR3 length: 15; clone size: -; CDR3 DNA: TGTGCCAGCTCCCCATCGACAGGGGGCGTATACGAGCAGTACTTC; CDR3 protein: CASSPSTGGVYEQYF
V gene: TRBV2; J gene: TRBJ1-6; D gene: TRBD1; CDR3 length: 14; clone size: -; CDR3 DNA: TGTGCCAGCGAGGGTGGGACAGGTAATTCACCCCTCCACTTT; CDR3 protein: CASEGGTGNSPLHF
V gene: TRBV6-5; J gene: TRBJ2-7; D gene: TRBD2; CDR3 length: 15; clone size: few; CDR3 DNA: TGTGCCAGCAGACCACTAGCGGGAGTTTCCTACGAGCAGTACTTC; CDR3 protein: CASRPLAGVSYEQYF
V gene: TRBV5-6; J gene: TRBJ2-7; D gene: TRBD2; CDR3 length: 15; clone size: -; CDR3 DNA: TGTGCCAGCAGCTTCATTACGGGAGGGCCTTACGAGCAGTACTTC; CDR3 protein: CASSFITGGPYEQYF
V gene: TRBV27; J gene: TRBJ1-5; D gene: -; CDR3 length: 15; clone size: -; CDR3 DNA: TGTGCCAGCAGTTTATGGAGCAGTCCCAATCAGCCCCAGCATTTT; CDR3 protein: CASSLWSSPNQPQHF
V gene: TRBV7-8; J gene: TRBJ2-5; D gene: TRBD2; CDR3 length: 14; clone size: -; CDR3 DNA: TGTGCCAGCAGCTTAACCGGACTAGACGGGACCCAGTACTTC; CDR3 protein: CASSLTGLDGTQYF
V gene: TRBV5-6; J gene: TRBJ2-3; D gene: -; CDR3 length: 15; clone size: once; CDR3 DNA: TGTGCCAGCAGCTTGAGGCTAGTGGGCACAGATACGCAGTATTTT; CDR3 protein: CASSLRLVGTDTQYF
V gene: TRBV5-8; J gene: TRBJ1-5; D gene: TRBD1; CDR3 length: 15; clone size: -; CDR3 DNA: TGTGCCAGCAGCCAGGGACAGGGTGTGCCTCAGCCCCAGCATTTT; CDR3 protein: CASSQGQGVPQPQHF
V gene: TRBV14; J gene: TRBJ2-4; D gene: -; CDR3 length: 16; clone size: -; CDR3 DNA: TGTGCCAGCAGCCAAGAAGAGGGACTAGCCAAAAACATTCAGTACTTC; CDR3 protein: CASSQEEGLAKNIQYF
V gene: TRBV7-8; J gene: TRBJ2-1; D gene: -; CDR3 length: 15; clone size: -; CDR3 DNA: TGTGCCAGCAGCTTCCCTATTGCCTCCTACAATGAGCAGTTCTTC; CDR3 protein: CASSFPIASYNEQFF
V gene: TRBV7-6; J gene: TRBJ2-1; D gene: TRBD2; CDR3 length: 16; clone size: -; CDR3 DNA: TGTGCCAGCAGCTTTGCTAGCGGGTTTTCCTACAATGAGCAGTTCTTC; CDR3 protein: CASSFASGFSYNEQFF
V gene: TRBV19; J gene: TRBJ1-2; D gene: TRBD1; CDR3 length: 16; clone size: -; CDR3 DNA: TGTGCCAGCCCCTGGGGACAGGGGAGTGTCAGCTATGGCTACACCTTC; CDR3 protein: CASPWGQGSVSYGYTF
V gene: TRBV6-5; J gene: TRBJ1-2; D gene: -; CDR3 length: 14; clone size: -; CDR3 DNA: TGTGCCAGCAGTTCGGTGCAGGGCGTCTATGGCTACACCTTC; CDR3 protein: CASSSVQGVYGYTF
V gene: TRBV5-1; J gene: TRBJ2-5; D gene: TRBD1; CDR3 length: 15; clone size: -; CDR3 DNA: TGCGCCAGCAGCCGGACAGGGGCCCTCCAAGAGACCCAGTACTTC; CDR3 protein: CASSRTGALQETQYF
V gene: TRBV3-1/TRBV3-2; J gene: TRBJ1-2; D gene: TRBD1; CDR3 length: 11; clone size: -; CDR3 DNA: TGTGCCGGATTCGGACAGGGTAGCTACACCTTC; CDR3 protein: CAGFGQGSYTF
V gene: TRBV11-1; J gene: TRBJ1-2; D gene: -; CDR3 length: 14; clone size: -; CDR3 DNA: TGTGCCAGCAGCTCCGGACAAGGGTGGTATGGCTACACCTTC; CDR3 protein: CASSSGQGWYGYTF
V gene: TRBV6-1; J gene: TRBJ1-5; D gene: TRBD1; CDR3 length: 18; clone size: -; CDR3 DNA: TGTGCCAGCAGTGAAATAACAGGGGGCTTAGGGGAGGATCAGCCCCAGCATTTT; CDR3 protein: CASSEITGGLGEDQPQHF
V gene: TRBV6-5; J gene: TRBJ1-2; D gene: -; CDR3 length: 13; clone size: -; CDR3 DNA: TGTGCCAGCTCCCCCGGGATTAACTATGGCTACACCTTC; CDR3 protein: CASSPGINYGYTF
V gene: TRBV5-1; J gene: TRBJ1-5; D gene: TRBD1; CDR3 length: 15; clone size: -; CDR3 DNA: TGCGCCAGCAGCAAAACAGGGGGAGACAATCAGCCCCAGCATTTT; CDR3 protein: CASSKTGGDNQPQHF
V gene: TRBV3-1/TRBV3-2; J gene: TRBJ1-5; D gene: TRBD1; CDR3 length: 15; clone size: -; CDR3 DNA: TGTGCCAGCAGCCAAGACTTAGGGGGCCATCAGCCCCAGCATTTT; CDR3 protein: CASSQDLGGHQPQHF
V gene: TRBV7-6; J gene: TRBJ2-2; D gene: TRBD2; CDR3 length: 16; clone size: -; CDR3 DNA: TGTGCCAGCAGCGGACTAGCGGTTCAGAACACCGGGGAGCTGTTTTTT; CDR3 protein: CASSGLAVQNTGELFF
V gene: TRBV7-6; J gene: TRBJ1-4; D gene: -; CDR3 length: 14; clone size: -; CDR3 DNA: TGTGCCAGCAGCTTCAGGACTGCTAATGAAAAACTGTTTTTT; CDR3 protein: CASSFRTANEKLFF
V gene: TRBV13; J gene: TRBJ1-2; D gene: -; CDR3 length: 17; clone size: -; CDR3 DNA: TGTGCCAGCAGCTTAAGGGGAGGGAGACGGAGCAACTATGGCTACACCTTC; CDR3 protein: CASSLRGGRRSNYGYTF
V gene: TRBV5-1; J gene: TRBJ1-1; D gene: TRBD1; CDR3 length: 16; clone size: -; CDR3 DNA: TGCGCCAGCAGCTTGCAAAGACAGGGAAAGAACACTGAAGCTTTCTTT; CDR3 protein: CASSLQRQGKNTEAFF
V gene: TRBV5-6; J gene: TRBJ1-2; D gene: TRBD1; CDR3 length: 17; clone size: -; CDR3 DNA: TGTGCCAGCAGCTTCCCTGCTCCGGGACAGGGGGGCTATGGCTACACCTTC; CDR3 protein: CASSFPAPGQGGYGYTF
V gene: TRBV11-1; J gene: TRBJ2-2; D gene: -; CDR3 length: 14; clone size: -; CDR3 DNA: TGTGCCAGCAGCTTAGGACTGAACACCGGGGAGCTGTTTTTT; CDR3 protein: CASSLGLNTGELFF
V gene: TRBV13; J gene: TRBJ1-2; D gene: -; CDR3 length: 15; clone size: once; CDR3 DNA: TGTGCCAGCAGCTGGTCGGGGAGGGCCGACTATGGCTACACCTTC; CDR3 protein: CASSWSGRADYGYTF
V gene: TRBV5-5; J gene: TRBJ2-1; D gene: TRBD2; CDR3 length: 16; clone size: -; CDR3 DNA: TGTGCCAGCAGCTTGTTGACTAGCGGAGCCTACAATGAGCAGTTCTTC; CDR3 protein: CASSLLTSGAYNEQFF
V gene: TRBV24-1; J gene: TRBJ2-1; D gene: -; CDR3 length: 12; clone size: -; CDR3 DNA: TGTGCCACCAGTGATTCCCGTGATGAGCAGTTCTTC; CDR3 protein: CATSDSRDEQFF
V gene: TRBV5-1; J gene: TRBJ1-1; D gene: -; CDR3 length: 16; clone size: -; CDR3 DNA: TGCGCCAGCAGCTTGGGGCAGGGTTATTCGAACACTGAAGCTTTCTTT; CDR3 protein: CASSLGQGYSNTEAFF
V gene: TRBV19; J gene: TRBJ1-5; D gene: TRBD1; CDR3 length: 16; clone size: few; CDR3 DNA: TGTGCCAGTAGTCTCTGGGGACAGGGGGGCAATCAGCCCCAGCATTTT; CDR3 protein: CASSLWGQGGNQPQHF
V gene: TRBV27; J gene: TRBJ2-2; D gene: -; CDR3 length: 15; clone size: -; CDR3 DNA: TGTGCCAGCAGTTTATCCGCAGTTAACACCGGGGAGCTGTTTTTT; CDR3 protein: CASSLSAVNTGELFF
V gene: TRBV19; J gene: TRBJ1-1; D gene: -; CDR3 length: 13; clone size: -; CDR3 DNA: TGTGCCAGTAGTATAATGGGGGCGTTTGAAGCTTTCTTT; CDR3 protein: CASSIMGAFEAFF
V gene: TRBV15; J gene: TRBJ2-2; D gene: TRBD1; CDR3 length: 17; clone size: -; CDR3 DNA: TGTGCCACCAGCAGGCCGCCCTCCCTGACAGGGCCCGGGGAGCTGTTTTTT; CDR3 protein: CATSRPPSLTGPGELFF
V gene: TRBV5-1; J gene: TRBJ2-3; D gene: TRBD1; CDR3 length: 16; clone size: -; CDR3 DNA: TGCGCCAGCAGCTTGAGGGGGCCGCTCCTCACAGATACGCAGTATTTT; CDR3 protein: CASSLRGPLLTDTQYF
V gene: TRBV5-1; J gene: TRBJ1-4; D gene: TRBD1; CDR3 length: 15; clone size: -; CDR3 DNA: TGCGCCAGCAGCTCGACAGGGGGCGCATATGAAAAACTGTTTTTT; CDR3 protein: CASSSTGGAYEKLFF
V gene: TRBV5-1; J gene: TRBJ1-6; D gene: TRBD1; CDR3 length: 16; clone size: -; CDR3 DNA: TGCGCCAGCAGCATAAAAGGACAGGCCCTCGGTTCACCCCTCCACTTT; CDR3 protein: CASSIKGQALGSPLHF